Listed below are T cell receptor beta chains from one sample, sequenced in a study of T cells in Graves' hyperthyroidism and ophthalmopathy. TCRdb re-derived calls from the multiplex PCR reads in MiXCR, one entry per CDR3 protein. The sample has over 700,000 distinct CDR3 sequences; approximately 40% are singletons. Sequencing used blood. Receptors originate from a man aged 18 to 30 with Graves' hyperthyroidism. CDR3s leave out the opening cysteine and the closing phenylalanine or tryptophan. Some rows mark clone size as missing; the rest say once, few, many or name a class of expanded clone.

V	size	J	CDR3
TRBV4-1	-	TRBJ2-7	ASSQVEGIREVYEQY
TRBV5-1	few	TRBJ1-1	ASRQGSVNTEAF
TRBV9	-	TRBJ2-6	ASSVRRGTGANVLT
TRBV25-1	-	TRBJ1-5	ASSEKGSNQPQH
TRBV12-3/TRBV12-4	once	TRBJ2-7	ASSSDRVTYEQY
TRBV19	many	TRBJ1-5	ASSMGSNQPQH
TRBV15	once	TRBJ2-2	ATSRGYGTSGRPSRAGELF
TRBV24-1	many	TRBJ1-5	ATSDSPGQPQH
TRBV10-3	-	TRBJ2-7	AISDNDGNYEQY
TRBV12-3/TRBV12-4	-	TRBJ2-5	ASSLAGGDETQY
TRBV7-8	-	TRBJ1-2	ASSPFGQAANYGYT
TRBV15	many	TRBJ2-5	ATSTGVRETQY
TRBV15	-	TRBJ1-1	ATSRVGGSEAF
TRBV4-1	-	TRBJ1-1	ASSLPDRPNTEAF
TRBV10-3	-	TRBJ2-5	ASSEGWGGQETQY
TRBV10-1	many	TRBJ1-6	ASSMDRVGSPLH
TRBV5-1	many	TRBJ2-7	ASSLGTGGYEQY
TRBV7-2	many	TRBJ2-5	ASSREGGGETQY
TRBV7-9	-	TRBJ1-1	ASSDTGGEAEAF
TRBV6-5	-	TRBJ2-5	ASSYGWSAQETQY
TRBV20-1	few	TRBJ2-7	SAMPGTVYEQY
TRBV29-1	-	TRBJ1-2	SVEGEGADTT
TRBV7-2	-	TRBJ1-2	ASSLGGGDNYGYT
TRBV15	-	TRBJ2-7	ATSRARGRGPYEQY
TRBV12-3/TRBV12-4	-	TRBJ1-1	ASNSQGITEAF